Described below is a single TCR beta chain sequence and its context. Its specificity is not known. It was with 60 Vbeta and 13 Jbeta primers that the PCR ran. TCRdb keeps only in-frame clones here, not all; method: immunoSEQ multiplex PCR. The sample lists around 200,000 clones; almost 80% were seen once. These data belong to a study of cytomegalovirus exposure and HLA in healthy donors. Overall study context: Caucasian-associated ancestry cluster membership applied to about 80% of around 400 genotyped donors.

Study-wide results and caveats: Most likely, a cluster of highly shared sequence variants arose as a sequencing artifact. Immune exposure was documented only through CMV serostatus.

These donors, healthy bone marrow donors, were studied. Input material: PBMCs. The clonotype originates from a man younger than 35 in good health and CMV-seronegative.

The CDR3 region is CSVEGQLYGYTF. CDR3 bases: TGCAGCGTTGAGGGACAACTCTATGGCTACACCTTC. The chain is built from TRBV29-1 and TRBJ1-2; the D gene is possibly TRBD1 (6 bases). CDR3 length equals 12 residues. CDR1 is SQVTM and CDR2 is ANQGSEA in the germline V gene. V dropped 3 bases and J dropped 4 bases, with 9 bases sitting between them.